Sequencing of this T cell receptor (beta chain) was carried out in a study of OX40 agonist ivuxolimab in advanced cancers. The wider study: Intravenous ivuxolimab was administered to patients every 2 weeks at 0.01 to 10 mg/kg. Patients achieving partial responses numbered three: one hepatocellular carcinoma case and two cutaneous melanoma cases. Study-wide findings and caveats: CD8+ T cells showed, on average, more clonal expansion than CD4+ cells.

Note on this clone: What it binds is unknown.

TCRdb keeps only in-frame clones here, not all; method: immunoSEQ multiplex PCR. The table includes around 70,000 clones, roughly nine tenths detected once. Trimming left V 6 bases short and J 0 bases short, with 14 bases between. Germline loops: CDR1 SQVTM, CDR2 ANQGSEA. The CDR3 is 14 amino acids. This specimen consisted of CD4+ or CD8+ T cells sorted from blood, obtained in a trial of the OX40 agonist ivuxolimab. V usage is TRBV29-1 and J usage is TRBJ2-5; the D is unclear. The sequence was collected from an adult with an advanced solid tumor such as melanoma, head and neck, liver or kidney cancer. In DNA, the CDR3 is TGCAGCGTAAAGATCATTGCGTACCAAGAGACCCAGTACTTC. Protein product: CSVKIIAYQETQYF.